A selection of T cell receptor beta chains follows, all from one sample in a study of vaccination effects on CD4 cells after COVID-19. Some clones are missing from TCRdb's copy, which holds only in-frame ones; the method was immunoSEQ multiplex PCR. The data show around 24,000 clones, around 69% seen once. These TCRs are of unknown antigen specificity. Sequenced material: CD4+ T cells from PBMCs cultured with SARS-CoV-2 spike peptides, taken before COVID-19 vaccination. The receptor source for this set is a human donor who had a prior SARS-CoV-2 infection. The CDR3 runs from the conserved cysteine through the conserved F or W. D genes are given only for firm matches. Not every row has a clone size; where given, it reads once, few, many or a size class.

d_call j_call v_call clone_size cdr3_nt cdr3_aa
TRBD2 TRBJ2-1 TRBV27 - TGTGCCAGCAGTTTATCGAGCGGGAGGCGGGGCAATGAGCAGTTCTTC CASSLSSGRRGNEQFF
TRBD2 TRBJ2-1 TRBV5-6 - TGTGCCAGCAGCTTGCCTAGCGGGGCCTACAATGAGCAGTTCTTC CASSLPSGAYNEQFF
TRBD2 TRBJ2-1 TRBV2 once TGTGCCAGCAGTGAACTGCGGAGGCGGGAGTGGCGGGAGGACTACAATGAGCAGTTCTTC CASSELRRREWREDYNEQFF
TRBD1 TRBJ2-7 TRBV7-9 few TGTGCCAGCAGCTACGGGACAGGGGGAGCCTACGAGCAGTACTTC CASSYGTGGAYEQYF
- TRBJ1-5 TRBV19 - TGTGCCAGTAGTATAGGCCCCGGGAGCAATCAGCCCCAGCATTTT CASSIGPGSNQPQHF
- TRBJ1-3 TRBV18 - TGTGCCAGCTCAATCGACGTCGGAAACACCATATATTTT CASSIDVGNTIYF
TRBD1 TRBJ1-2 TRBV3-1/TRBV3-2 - TGTGCCAGCAGCCTACCGGGACAGGGGGCTTTTGGCTACACCTTC CASSLPGQGAFGYTF
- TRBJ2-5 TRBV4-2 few TGTGCCAGCAGCCAAGATCGGCGGACTTGGGAGACCCAGTACTTC CASSQDRRTWETQYF
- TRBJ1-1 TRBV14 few TGTGCCAGCAGCCAACTACAGGGGAACACTGAAGCTTTCTTT CASSQLQGNTEAFF
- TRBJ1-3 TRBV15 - TGTGCCACCAGCAGAGAGCCAGGGCTACGAGGAAACACCATATATTTT CATSREPGLRGNTIYF
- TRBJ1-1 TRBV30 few TGTGCCTGGAGTGCCCACACAGGTTTCGGGGCTGAAGCTTTCTTT CAWSAHTGFGAEAFF
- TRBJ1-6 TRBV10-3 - TGTGCCATCACCTCAGGTGCCCAGGGGAAATCACCCCTCCACTTT CAITSGAQGKSPLHF
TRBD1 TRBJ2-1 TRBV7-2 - TGTGCCAGCACCCCTCAGGGGGCGAGTTCCTACAATGAGCAGTTCTTC CASTPQGASSYNEQFF
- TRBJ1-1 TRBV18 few TGTGCCAGCTCAGACTTACGGACAGCCGGCGCAAGAGCTTTCTTT CASSDLRTAGARAFF
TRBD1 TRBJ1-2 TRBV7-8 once TGTGCCAGCAGCTTAGGGACAGGGGCATATGGCTACACCTTC CASSLGTGAYGYTF